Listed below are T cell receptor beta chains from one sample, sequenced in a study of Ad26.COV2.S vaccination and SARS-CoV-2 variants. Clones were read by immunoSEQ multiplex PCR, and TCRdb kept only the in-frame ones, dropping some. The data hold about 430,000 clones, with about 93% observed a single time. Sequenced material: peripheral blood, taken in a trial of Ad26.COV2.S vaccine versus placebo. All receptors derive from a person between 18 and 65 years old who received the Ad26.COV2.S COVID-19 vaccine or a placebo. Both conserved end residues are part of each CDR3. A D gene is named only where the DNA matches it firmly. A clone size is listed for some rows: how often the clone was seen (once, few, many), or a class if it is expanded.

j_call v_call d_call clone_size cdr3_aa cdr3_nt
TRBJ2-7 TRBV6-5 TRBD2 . CASSFSGRSDEQYF TGTGCCAGCAGTTTTAGCGGGAGAAGCGACGAGCAGTACTTC
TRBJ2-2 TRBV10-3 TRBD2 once CAISAGTTNTGELFF TGTGCCATCAGTGCCGGGACTACTAACACCGGGGAGCTGTTTTTT
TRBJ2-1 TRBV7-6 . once CASSSRVNEQFF TGTGCCAGCAGCTCGAGAGTTAATGAGCAGTTCTTC
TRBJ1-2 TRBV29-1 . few CSVVPTGRANYGYTF TGCAGCGTTGTCCCGACCGGGAGAGCTAACTATGGCTACACCTTC
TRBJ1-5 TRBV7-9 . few CASSGAGTVNQPQHF TGTGCCAGCAGCGGGGCCGGGACGGTCAATCAGCCCCAGCATTTT
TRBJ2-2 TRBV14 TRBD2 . CASSQDSGRVTGELFF TGTGCCAGCAGCCAGGATAGCGGGAGGGTCACCGGGGAGCTGTTTTTT
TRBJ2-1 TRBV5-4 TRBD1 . CASSLEDRSYNEQFF TGTGCCAGCAGCTTGGAGGACAGGTCCTACAATGAGCAGTTCTTC
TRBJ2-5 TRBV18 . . CASSPLVSQTQYF TGTGCCAGCTCACCACTTGTGTCACAGACCCAGTACTTC
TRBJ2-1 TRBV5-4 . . CASSLDWDYNEQFF TGTGCCAGCAGCTTGGATTGGGATTACAATGAGCAGTTCTTC
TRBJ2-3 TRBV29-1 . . CSVEKQGPVVQYF TGCAGCGTTGAAAAGCAGGGACCCGTTGTGCAGTATTTT
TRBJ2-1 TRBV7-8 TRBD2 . CASNRLASHNEQFF TGTGCCAGCAATCGACTAGCGTCCCACAATGAGCAGTTCTTC
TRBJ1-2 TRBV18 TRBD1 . CASSPGDRNYGYTF TGTGCCAGCTCACCCGGGGACAGAAACTATGGCTACACCTTC
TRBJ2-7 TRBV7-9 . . CASSSPDITSYEQYF TGTGCCAGCAGCTCCCCAGACATCACTTCCTACGAGCAGTACTTC
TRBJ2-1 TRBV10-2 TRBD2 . CASIGRLAGSSYNEQFF TGCGCCAGCATTGGGAGACTAGCGGGGAGCTCCTACAATGAGCAGTTCTTC
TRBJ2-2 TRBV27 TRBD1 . CASSLSGQGGTGELFF TGTGCCAGCAGTTTATCTGGACAGGGCGGGACCGGGGAGCTGTTTTTT
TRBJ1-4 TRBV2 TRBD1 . CASSVSTGNPLAYF TGTGCCAGCAGCGTATCGACAGGGAACCCGCTCGCTTACTTT
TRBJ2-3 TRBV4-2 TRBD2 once CASSPLGGTSGRGDTQYF TGTGCCAGCAGCCCTCTAGGCGGGACTAGCGGGAGAGGAGATACGCAGTATTTT
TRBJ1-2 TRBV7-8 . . CASSLEIGIRGYTF TGTGCCAGCAGCTTAGAAATAGGGATCCGGGGCTACACCTTC
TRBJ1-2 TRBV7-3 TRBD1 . CASSLTGQGSYGYTF TGTGCCAGCAGCTTAACGGGACAGGGTAGCTATGGCTACACCTTC
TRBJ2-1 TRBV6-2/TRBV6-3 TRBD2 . CASSYSGRAGEQFF TGTGCCAGCAGTTACAGCGGGAGGGCAGGAGAGCAGTTCTTC
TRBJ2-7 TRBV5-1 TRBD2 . CASSLDPGTSNEQYF TGCGCCAGCAGCTTGGATCCTGGGACTAGCAACGAGCAGTACTTC
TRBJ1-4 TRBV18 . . CASSPTAGEELFF TGTGCCAGCTCACCAACGGCGGGTGAGGAACTGTTTTTT